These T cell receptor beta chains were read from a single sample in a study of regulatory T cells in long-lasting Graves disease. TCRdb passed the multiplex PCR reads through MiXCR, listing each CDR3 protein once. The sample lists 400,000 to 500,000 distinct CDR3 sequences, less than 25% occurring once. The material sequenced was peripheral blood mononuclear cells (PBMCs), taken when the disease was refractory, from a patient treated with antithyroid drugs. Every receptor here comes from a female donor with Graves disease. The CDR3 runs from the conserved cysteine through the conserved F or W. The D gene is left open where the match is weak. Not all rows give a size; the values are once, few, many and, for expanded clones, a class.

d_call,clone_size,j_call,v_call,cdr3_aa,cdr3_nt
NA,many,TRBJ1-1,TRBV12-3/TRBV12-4,CASRGVLENTEAFF,TGTGCCAGCAGGGGGGTCTTGGAGAACACTGAAGCTTTCTTT
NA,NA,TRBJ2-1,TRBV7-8,CASSLGGGSNEQFF,TGTGCCAGCAGCTTAGGGGGCGGGTCCAATGAGCAGTTCTTC
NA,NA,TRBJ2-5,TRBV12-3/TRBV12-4,CASSGQGIYMAQYF,TGTGCCAGCAGTGGGCAGGGGATTTACATGGCCCAGTACTTC
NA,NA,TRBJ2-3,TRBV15,CATSPHKRGDTQYF,TGTGCCACCAGCCCACATAAGAGGGGCGATACGCAGTATTTT
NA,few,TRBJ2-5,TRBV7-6,CASESSDIQETQYF,TGTGCCAGCGAGTCTAGCGACATCCAAGAGACCCAGTACTTC
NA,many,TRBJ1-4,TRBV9,CASSPRPLGATNEKLFF,TGTGCCAGCAGCCCCCGCCCGTTGGGTGCAACTAATGAAAAACTGTTTTTT
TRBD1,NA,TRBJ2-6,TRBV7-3,CASSRNPGTGGYDSSGANVLTF,TGTGCCAGCAGCCGAAACCCCGGGACAGGGGGTTACGACAGCTCTGGGGCCAACGTCCTGACTTTC
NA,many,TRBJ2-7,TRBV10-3,CAISDEGNIYEQYF,TGTGCCATCAGTGATGAGGGGAATATCTACGAGCAGTACTTC
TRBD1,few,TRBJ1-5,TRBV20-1,CSAIRGTGNQPQHF,TGCAGTGCTATTAGAGGGACAGGGAATCAGCCCCAGCATTTT
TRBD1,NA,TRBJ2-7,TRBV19,CASTPDREFDEQYF,TGTGCCAGTACCCCGGACAGGGAGTTCGACGAGCAGTACTTC
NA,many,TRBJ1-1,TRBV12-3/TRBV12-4,CASRRLLGKANTEAFF,TGTGCCAGCAGACGCCTCTTGGGGAAGGCGAACACTGAAGCTTTCTTT
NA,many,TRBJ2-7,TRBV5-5,CASSFRQRTYEQYF,TGTGCCAGCAGCTTCCGACAGAGGACCTACGAGCAGTACTTC
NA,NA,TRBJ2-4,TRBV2,CASTSPLAKNIQYF,TGTGCCAGTACTAGTCCCCTGGCCAAAAACATTCAGTACTTC
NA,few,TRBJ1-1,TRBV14,CASSPRAVNTEAFF,TGTGCCAGCAGCCCAAGGGCTGTGAACACTGAAGCTTTCTTT
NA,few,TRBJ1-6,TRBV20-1,CSARDTGTFNSPLHF,TGCAGTGCTAGAGATACCGGGACATTTAATTCACCCCTCCACTTT
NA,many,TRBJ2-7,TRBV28,CASRGGSYEQYF,TGTGCCAGCAGGGGGGGCTCCTACGAGCAGTACTTC
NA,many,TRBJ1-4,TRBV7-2,CASSLDGGGGKLFF,TGTGCCAGCAGCTTAGATGGCGGGGGCGGAAAACTGTTTTTT
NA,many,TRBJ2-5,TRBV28,CASTEWDRQETQYF,TGTGCCAGCACAGAATGGGACCGCCAAGAGACCCAGTACTTC
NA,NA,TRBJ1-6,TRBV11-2,CPSSLSRGLYNSPLHF,TGTCCCAGCAGCTTATCCAGGGGATTATATAATTCACCCCTCCACTTT
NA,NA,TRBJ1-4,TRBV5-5,CASSLAQGDEKLFF,TGTGCCAGCAGCTTGGCCCAGGGAGATGAAAAACTGTTTTTT